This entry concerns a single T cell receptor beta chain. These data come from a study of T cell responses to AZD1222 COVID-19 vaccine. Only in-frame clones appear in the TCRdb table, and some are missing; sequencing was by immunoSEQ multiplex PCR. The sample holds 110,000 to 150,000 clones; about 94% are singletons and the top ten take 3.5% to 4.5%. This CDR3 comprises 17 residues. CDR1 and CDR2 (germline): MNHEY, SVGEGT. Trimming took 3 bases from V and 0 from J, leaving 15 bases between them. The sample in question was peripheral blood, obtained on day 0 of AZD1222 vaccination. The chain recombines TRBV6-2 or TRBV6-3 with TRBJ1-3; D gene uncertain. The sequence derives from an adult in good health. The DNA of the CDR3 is TGTGCCAGCAGTTATCAAGCAACGGAATTCTCTGGAAACACCATATATTTT. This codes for CASSYQATEFSGNTIYF.